This TCR beta chain is from a study of graft-versus-host responses after intestinal transplantation. Across the study: Recipients underwent multivisceral, liver-intestinal, or isolated intestinal transplants. The study gave all recipients anti-thymocyte globulin induction, then tacrolimus and steroids for 2 to 3 years. General study points: Some GvH clones were seen earlier in gut or blood, suggesting intestinal origin. When patients had graft-donor T cell macrochimerism, their allografts held high graft-versus-host to host-versus-graft clonal ratios.

With respect to this clone: Its specificity is not known.

CDR3 length equals 15 residues. Per germline, CDR1 MRHNA and CDR2 SNTAGT. Profiled with immunoSEQ multiplex PCR; TCRdb holds only in-frame clones, not every one. The table includes 95,000 to 130,000 clones, around nine tenths detected once. This receptor was taken from a human donor who received an intestinal transplant. This chain joins TRBV6-4 and TRBJ2-5; D may be TRBD2 (5 bases). Gene TRBJ2-7 matches the end of the DNA better, so the J call may be wrong. The specimen was unstimulated CD4+ T cells sorted from spleen or lymph node cells, collected before intestinal transplant. CDR3 nucleotide sequence: TGTGCCAGCAGAATAACCGGGCCCGAGGGATTCGAGCAGTACTTC. Translating gives CASRITGPEGFEQYF.